This T cell receptor (beta chain) was recovered during a study of cytomegalovirus exposure and HLA in healthy donors. Germline CDR1 SGHDN, CDR2 FVKESK. V lost 1 base and J 7 bases, leaving 10 bases between the germline ends. The CDR3 length is 13 residues. 13 Jbeta primers and 60 Vbeta primers were used for the PCR. Sequencing used immunoSEQ multiplex PCR; TCRdb keeps in-frame clones, though not all of them. This sample carries approximately 150,000 clones, more than 75% of them seen once, and the ten largest clones take 3% to 3.5%. This clone was observed a handful of times. The chain carries TRBV14 and TRBJ1-2, with no clear D. Specimen: PBMCs. The receptor was isolated from a man aged 18 to 30 in good health and CMV-seropositive. CDR3 sequence (DNA): TGTGCCAGCAGCCAAGCCCTGACTATTGGCTACACCTTC. Protein product: CASSQALTIGYTF. Drawing the rest from reference TRBV14 and TRBJ1-2, the complete variable domain is EAGVTQFPSHSVIEKGQTVTLRCDPISGHDNLYWYRRVMGKEIKFLLHFVKESKQDESGMPNNRFLAERTGGTYSTLKVQPAELEDSGVYFCASSQALTIGYTFGSGTRLTVV.